The 11 T cell receptor beta chains reported below all come from one sample, sequenced in a study of blood T cells in healthy people across ages. With a J-beta primer mix and a sample-barcoded 5' primer, a second PCR ran 7 to 11 cycles. In TCRdb, the 5' RACE reads were re-called with MiXCR into one record per CDR3 protein. Here the sample spans roughly 1,800,000 distinct CDR3 sequences, about 49% being singletons. The sample consisted of blood. Every receptor here comes from a woman aged 40 to 50 in good health.

The chain joins TRBV6-1 to TRBJ1-2; D is ambiguous. V lost 7 bases to trimming and J lost 3 bases, with 24 bases between them. The CDR3 has 17 amino acids. CDR1 and CDR2 from the germline V gene are MNHNS and SASEGT. Here the CDR3 reads CASKLGTDYTIDYGYTF. The CDR3 DNA sequence: TGTGCCAGCAAATTGGGCACCGATTATACGATAGACTATGGCTACACCTTC.

V and J are TRBV20-1 and TRBJ2-5; D gene ambiguous. Germline CDR1 reads DFQATT; CDR2 reads SNEGSKA (reference sequence). The CDR3 sequence is 12 residues long. Trimming shortened V by 6 bases and J by 3 bases, and 11 bases separated the two germline ends. CDR3 sequence reads: CSATAPEETQYF. In nucleotides, the CDR3 is TGCAGTGCCACTGCCCCTGAAGAGACCCAGTACTTC.

The chain is built from TRBV9 and TRBJ2-7, with 11 bases matching TRBD1. The germline V gene encodes CDR1 SGDLS and CDR2 YYNGEE. The CDR3 has 15 residues. V was clipped by 0 bases and J by 6 bases; unmatched bases: 5. This CDR3 reads CASSVGWDRGSEQYF. Written as DNA, the CDR3 is TGTGCCAGCAGCGTAGGTTGGGACAGGGGGTCCGAGCAGTACTTC.

The chain links TRBV7-2 to TRBJ2-4; possibly TRBD1 for D (6 bases). Matching the DNA end better, TRBJ2-7 makes the J call doubtful. CDR1 is SGHTA, CDR2 FQGNSA, per germline. The length of the CDR3 is 14 residues. CDR3 sequence: CASSLEQGSREQYF. CDR3 nucleotides: TGTGCCAGCAGCCTAGAACAGGGTTCACGCGAGCAGTACTTC.

This chain connects TRBV9 to TRBJ2-3, with unresolved D. Germline V gene lookup returns CDR1 SGDLS and CDR2 YYNGEE. CDR3 length: 17 residues. V was clipped by 4 bases and J by 1 base, with 19 bases between them. CDR3 residues: CASSTIQSALGTDTQYF. The CDR3 DNA sequence: TGTGCCAGCAGCACCATCCAGTCGGCTCTAGGCACAGATACGCAGTATTTT.

CDR3 protein: CASSLGTPGTTYEQYF. The CDR3 bases are TGCGCCAGCAGCTTGGGTACCCCCGGGACAACTTACGAGCAGTACTTC. The rearrangement joins TRBV5-1 to TRBJ2-7, with a possible D match to TRBD1 (6 bases). The ends were cut back, 0 bases at V and 4 bases at J, with 17 bases in the middle. CDR1 and CDR2 from the germline V gene are SGHRS and YFSETQ. The CDR3 has 16 residues.

This rearrangement joins TRBV12-3 or TRBV12-4 to TRBJ2-3, with 8 positions matching TRBD1. Germline trimming cut 6 bases from V and 5 bases from J; bases unmatched to any gene: 16. This CDR3 has 17 residues. The CDR3 DNA reads TGTGCCAGCAGCTCACCGGAGAGGACAGGGTGGGAAGATACGCAGTATTTT. This encodes CASSSPERTGWEDTQYF.

J is TRBJ1-2 and V is TRBV7-9; perhaps TRBD1 as D (5 bases). Germline V gene lookup returns CDR1 SEHNR and CDR2 FQNEAQ (reference sequence). The CDR3 contains 12 residues. Deletions cut 4 bases from V and 7 bases from J, with 10 bases between. CDR3 sequence: CASSSGLRGYTF. CDR3 DNA: TGTGCCAGCAGCTCGGGACTCCGTGGCTACACCTTC. Variable domain in full (rest from reference TRBV7-9 and TRBJ1-2): DTGVSQNPRHKITKRGQNVTFRCDPISEHNRLYWYRQTLGQGPEFLTYFQNEAQLEKSRLLSDRFSAERPKGSFSTLEIQRTEQGDSAMYLCASSSGLRGYTFGSGTRLTVV.

V and J are TRBV24-1 and TRBJ2-4; D unresolved. V lost 7 bases, J lost 9 bases, and 21 bases lay in between. The CDR3 contains 15 residues. The germline gives CDR1 KGHDR, CDR2 SFDVKD. CDR3 amino acids: CATRNRSPAETIQYF. CDR3 in DNA: TGTGCCACCAGGAACAGATCACCGGCGGAAACCATTCAGTACTTC.

The chain employs TRBV18 and TRBJ2-7; TRBD1 matches 9 bases. The germline V gene has CDR1 KGHSH and CDR2 LQKENI. V lost 3 bases to trimming and J lost 3 bases; unmatched junction nucleotides: 3. The length of the CDR3 is 14 residues. The CDR3 sequence: CASSPRGQGYEQYF. The CDR3 coding sequence is TGTGCCAGCTCACCCCGGGGACAGGGCTACGAGCAGTACTTC.

The chain joins TRBV5-1 to TRBJ2-5; no clear D gene. With 2 bases removed from V and 5 bases from J, the gap between germline ends came to 7 bases. Germline CDR1 SGHRS, CDR2 YFSETQ. This CDR3 has 12 amino acids. The CDR3 protein is CASSFQWETQYF. The CDR3 nucleotides read TGCGCCAGCAGCTTCCAATGGGAGACCCAGTACTTC.